A single TCR beta chain is shown here with its context. The data belong to a study of cytomegalovirus exposure and HLA in healthy donors. Trimming left V 3 bases short and J 0 bases short, with 9 bases between. The CDR3 length is 14 residues. Germline V gene lookup returns CDR1 MDHEN and CDR2 SYDVKM. This PCR relied on a set of 60 Vbeta primers and 13 Jbeta primers. Profiling relied on immunoSEQ multiplex PCR, and the TCRdb table lists in-frame clones only, not all of them. This table has about 190,000 clones, around 75% appearing once. Source material: PBMCs. The genes are TRBV28 and TRBJ2-7; no reliable D call. The source of this sequence is a woman in her 30s in good health and CMV-seropositive. CDR3 sequence: CASSFERRSYEQYF. CDR3 sequence (DNA): TGTGCCAGCAGTTTCGAGCGACGCTCCTACGAGCAGTACTTC.